These 29 T cell receptor beta chains were sequenced from one sample in a study of identical twins. From the 5' RACE reads, TCRdb called clonotypes with MiXCR, one entry per CDR3 protein. The sample contains some 240,000 distinct CDR3 sequences, under 12% of which appear only once. Sequenced input: memory T cells sorted from blood. The receptors were sampled from a man aged 45-60 years in good health.

V gene TRBV12-5 combines with J gene TRBJ2-3, with TRBD1 matching over 10 bases. V lost 6 bases to trimming and J lost 4 bases; unmatched junction nucleotides: 4. The CDR3 totals 14 residues. Germline V gene lookup returns CDR1 LGHNT and CDR2 FRNRAP. CDR3 protein: CASGSGQGADTQYF. The CDR3 nucleotides are TGTGCTAGTGGCTCCGGACAGGGGGCAGATACGCAGTATTTT.

For this clonotype: A much larger clone sits a single nucleotide away, making a read error possible. This chain uses TRBV6-2 or TRBV6-3 with TRBJ2-1; D uncertain. Trimming left V 5 bases short and J 5 bases short, with 13 bases between. The CDR3 has 14 amino acids. Germline CDR1 is MNHEY and CDR2 is SVGEGT. The CDR3 sequence is CASSPTSTNNEQFF. The CDR3 bases are TGTGCCAGCAGTCCTACGAGTACCAACAATGAGCAGTTCTTC.

The genes are TRBV20-1 and TRBJ2-3; 9 positions agree with TRBD2. The CDR3 extends over 16 amino acids. With 5 bases clipped from V and 4 bases from J, the junction kept 13 bases outside the gene matches. Germline-derived CDR1 and CDR2 are DFQATT and SNEGSKA (reference sequence). This CDR3 is CSASAGGLGLADTQYF. The CDR3 coding sequence is TGCAGTGCTTCAGCGGGAGGCTTGGGATTGGCAGATACGCAGTATTTT.

This clonotype has just a few counts. This chain joins TRBV5-1 and TRBJ2-5, with D maybe TRBD1 (6 bases). CDR3 size: 14 residues. Trimming shortened V by 4 bases and J by 5 bases, and 15 bases separated the two germline ends. Germline V gives CDR1 SGHRS, CDR2 YFSETQ. In DNA, the CDR3 is TGCGCCAGCAGCCTACAGGGAGTAGGGGAGACCCAGTACTTC. Translation: CASSLQGVGETQYF.

This clonotype was counted a single time. V is TRBV9 and J is TRBJ2-2; D ambiguous. This CDR3 spans 11 amino acids. The V and J ends lost 0 bases and 6 bases respectively, with 0 bases between them. The V gene's germline CDR1 is SGDLS and CDR2 YYNGEE. The CDR3 sequence is CASSVAGELFF. In nucleotides, the CDR3 is TGTGCCAGCAGCGTAGCCGGGGAGCTGTTTTTT.

A few counts support this clonotype. The chain is built from TRBV7-8 and TRBJ2-2; TRBD1 aligns across 10 bases. The trim removed 5 bases at V and 4 bases at J, leaving 10 bases unmatched. Per germline, CDR1 SGHVS and CDR2 FQNEAQ. The CDR3 sequence is 17 residues long. In DNA, the CDR3 is TGTGCCAGCAGCCCAACGGGACAGGGGTGGGCCACCGGGGAGCTGTTTTTT. This codes for CASSPTGQGWATGELFF.

In this sample, this clonotype turned up a few times. The chain couples TRBV11-2 to TRBJ2-4; D may be TRBD1 (6 bases). Germline CDR1 is SGHAT and CDR2 is FQNNGV. Trimming left V 5 bases short and J 0 bases short, with 8 bases between. CDR3 length: 14 residues. CDR3 sequence reads: CASSPGVAKNIQYF. In nucleotides, the CDR3 is TGTGCCAGCAGCCCAGGGGTAGCCAAAAACATTCAGTACTTC.

The chain combines TRBV6-5 with TRBJ2-1, with 16 bases that match TRBD2. Germline trimming cut 4 bases from V and 2 bases from J; bases unmatched to any gene: 5. Germline V gives CDR1 MNHEY, CDR2 SVGAGI. The CDR3 runs 18 residues. CDR3 sequence (DNA): TGTGCCAGCAGTTCCCCGGGACTAGCGGGGGGGACCTACAATGAGCAGTTCTTC. It yields the protein CASSSPGLAGGTYNEQFF.

This clonotype was detected ten times or more. The genes are TRBV7-9 and TRBJ2-7; D perhaps matches TRBD1 (5 bases). Per the germline V gene, CDR1 is SEHNR and CDR2 is FQNEAQ (reference sequence). V lost 2 bases to trimming and J lost 1 base, with 9 bases between them. The CDR3 runs to 14 residues. The CDR3 here is CASSLMTASYEQYF. The CDR3 coding sequence is TGTGCCAGCAGCTTAATGACAGCGTCCTACGAGCAGTACTTC.

Ten or more counts support this clonotype. The chain carries TRBV4-3 and TRBJ2-7; TRBD2 is a possible D gene (5 bases). Germline V lookup: CDR1 LGHNA, CDR2 YSLEER. Trimming pared 0 bases from V and 3 bases from J, leaving 9 bases between. This CDR3 has 14 residues. CDR3 DNA: TGCGCCAGCAGCCAAGATCGGGGAAACTACGAGCAGTACTTC. Protein product: CASSQDRGNYEQYF.

V usage is TRBV4-2 and J usage is TRBJ2-1; D may correspond to TRBD1 or TRBD2 (6 bases each). The germline CDR1 and CDR2 sequences are LGHNA and YNFKEQ. There are 14 residues in the CDR3. The V end lost 2 bases, the J end lost 3 bases, and 8 bases lay between the germline ends. The CDR3 bases are TGTGCCAGCAGCCAACGGGGGCGCTACAATGAGCAGTTCTTC. As protein: CASSQRGRYNEQFF.

This clonotype showed up just a few times. This chain joins TRBV20-1 and TRBJ2-7; possible D gene TRBD1, 6 bases. This CDR3 is built from 20 residues. Germline-derived CDR1 and CDR2 are DFQATT and SNEGSKA (reference sequence). The ends were cut back, 0 bases at V and 3 bases at J, with 30 bases in the middle. CDR3 DNA sequence: TGCAGTGCTAGAGATCTTGGGGGCAAGCCCCAGGATTCTGGGGGCTACGAGCAGTACTTC. Its protein product is CSARDLGGKPQDSGGYEQYF.

The table lists this clonotype with many counts. The gene calls are TRBV11-1 and TRBJ2-3; D not certain. The V and J ends lost 5 bases and 6 bases respectively, with 9 bases between them. Germline V gene sequence: CDR1 SGHAT, CDR2 FQDESV (reference sequence). CDR3 length: 12 amino acids. This chain's CDR3 is CASSRNRDTQYF. The CDR3 region has the DNA TGTGCCAGCAGCCGAAATAGGGATACGCAGTATTTT.

This clonotype was seen ten or more times. The chain recombines TRBV20-1 with TRBJ2-7, with D possibly being TRBD2 (5 bases). Trimming pared 5 bases from V and 2 bases from J, leaving 16 bases between. The V gene's germline CDR1 is DFQATT and CDR2 SNEGSKA (reference sequence). The CDR3 covers 14 residues. The CDR3 nucleotides read TGCAGTGCTTCCAAGGCCGGGATTCCCTACGAGCAGTACTTC. Translating gives CSASKAGIPYEQYF.

This clonotype showed up many times. This chain connects TRBV29-1 to TRBJ2-3, with unresolved D. This CDR3 comprises 12 residues. From germline, CDR1 is SQVTM and CDR2 ANQGSEA. Trimming shortened V by 6 bases and J by 6 bases, and 13 bases separated the two germline ends. CDR3 DNA sequence: TGCAGCGTACAGACATCCCTTGATACGCAGTATTTT. Amino acids: CSVQTSLDTQYF.

The rearrangement joins TRBV7-7 to TRBJ2-1; D unclear. V shed 0 bases and J shed 0 bases, with 9 bases lying between them. The CDR3 covers 16 residues. Germline CDR1 SSHAT, CDR2 FNYEAQ (reference sequence). The CDR3 region is CASSLALGSSYNEQFF. The DNA of the CDR3 is TGTGCCAGCAGCTTAGCGCTGGGCAGCTCCTACAATGAGCAGTTCTTC.

The gene calls are TRBV5-1 and TRBJ2-7; D might be TRBD1 (5 bases). The V end lost 4 bases, the J end lost 7 bases, and 33 bases lay between the germline ends. The germline CDR1 and CDR2 sequences are SGHRS and YFSETQ. The CDR3 loop spans 19 amino acids. The CDR3 spells CASSPGLGIRTKGLEEQYF. The CDR3, as DNA: TGCGCCAGCAGCCCCGGCTTGGGGATCAGGACAAAGGGCTTAGAGGAGCAGTACTTC.

This clonotype was counted many times. The J gene is TRBJ2-3, the V gene TRBV9; tentatively, D is TRBD1 (6 bases). The CDR3 runs 13 residues. V lost 3 bases and J lost 5, with 10 bases in between. Per germline, CDR1 SGDLS and CDR2 YYNGEE. This chain's CDR3 is CASSASTGDTQYF. The DNA for the CDR3 is TGTGCCAGCAGCGCTTCGACAGGAGATACGCAGTATTTT.

The CDR3 DNA reads as TGTGCCAGCAGCCGCGTGGGGGAGCAGTTCTTC. This encodes CASSRVGEQFF. The rearrangement joins TRBV3-1 to TRBJ2-1; D uncertain. The CDR3 covers 11 residues. Germline loops: CDR1 LGHDT, CDR2 YNNKEL (reference sequence). V dropped 4 bases and J dropped 10 bases, with 8 bases sitting between them.

This clonotype turned up a few times. The chain links TRBV12-3 or TRBV12-4 to TRBJ2-7; D remains ambiguous. V shed 4 bases and J shed 0 bases, with 10 bases lying between them. The CDR3 runs to 14 residues. The CDR3, as DNA: TGTGCCAGCAGTTACCTGGGAAGCTCCTACGAGCAGTACTTC. Its translation: CASSYLGSSYEQYF.

In its sample, this clonotype was seen many times. This chain links TRBV7-6 with TRBJ2-3, with 13 bases that match TRBD2. This CDR3 spans 16 amino acids. Trimming took 5 bases from V and 2 from J; bases not matched to a gene: 4. Germline CDR1 and CDR2: SGHVS and FNYEAQ. As DNA, the CDR3 is TGTGCCAGCAGCAGACTAGCGGGGGGATACACAGATACGCAGTATTTT. Amino acid sequence: CASSRLAGGYTDTQYF.

At least ten counts were recorded for this clonotype. The CDR3 protein is CASSYGSGYEQYF. The CDR3 nucleotides read TGTGCCAGCAGTTACGGCAGCGGCTACGAGCAGTACTTC. The chain joins TRBV6-5 to TRBJ2-7; the D gene is possibly TRBD2 (5 bases). In germline, CDR1 is MNHEY, CDR2 SVGAGI. This CDR3 has 13 residues. Trimming stripped 2 bases from V and 3 bases from J, with 8 bases between.

This clonotype has more than one count but fewer than ten. The chain carries TRBV6-1 and TRBJ2-7; D is possibly TRBD1 or TRBD2 (5 bases each). This CDR3 spans 14 amino acids. Trimming left V 6 bases short and J 3 bases short, with 15 bases between. Germline-derived CDR1 and CDR2 are MNHNS and SASEGT. The DNA for the CDR3 is TGTGCCAGCAGGGGGGACGTAGGGAACTACGAGCAGTACTTC. Translating gives CASRGDVGNYEQYF.

In this sample, this clonotype turned up a few times. The chain couples TRBV2 to TRBJ1-5; 9 bases match TRBD1. This CDR3 is built from 17 residues. The germline CDR1 and CDR2 sequences are SNHLY and FYNNEI. The V and J ends lost 5 bases and 7 bases, in that order; junction bases with no gene match: 15. The CDR3 protein is CASSSGTGPSRRQPQHF. Here the CDR3 DNA reads TGTGCCAGCAGTTCCGGGACAGGGCCTTCAAGACGGCAGCCCCAGCATTTT. Filled out from reference TRBV2 and TRBJ1-5, the complete variable domain reads EPEVTQTPSHQVTQMGQEVILRCVPISNHLYFYWYRQILGQKVEFLVSFYNNEISEKSEIFDDQFSVERPDGSNFTLKIRSTKLEDSAMYFCASSSGTGPSRRQPQHFGDGTRLSIL.

This clonotype was counted ten times or more. This CDR3 is CSARSGEKLFF. Written as DNA, the CDR3 is TGCAGTGCTAGATCAGGGGAAAAACTGTTTTTT. The rearrangement uses TRBV20-1 and TRBJ1-4; tentative D call: TRBD1 (5 bases). CDR1 is DFQATT and CDR2 is SNEGSKA in the germline V gene (reference sequence). V gave up 2 bases and J gave up 8 bases, with 6 bases separating them. The CDR3 covers 11 residues.

This clonotype has ten or more counts. The rearrangement uses TRBV6-5 and TRBJ2-7; 9 nucleotides match TRBD1. The CDR3 has 17 amino acids. Germline loops: CDR1 MNHEY, CDR2 SVGAGI. V lost 1 base, J lost 2 bases, and 9 bases stayed unmatched. The CDR3 sequence: CASSYFRVGQGTYEQYF. The CDR3 DNA reads as TGTGCCAGCAGTTACTTTCGGGTGGGACAGGGAACCTACGAGCAGTACTTC.

This clonotype occurred many times. V gene TRBV6-5 combines with J gene TRBJ2-3; D is unclear. This CDR3 comprises 17 residues. The ends were cut back, 4 bases at V and 0 bases at J, with 17 bases in the middle. In germline, CDR1 is MNHEY, CDR2 SVGAGI. The CDR3 region is CASSSWPPTASTDTQYF. In nucleotides, the CDR3 is TGTGCCAGCAGTTCCTGGCCCCCCACAGCTAGCACAGATACGCAGTATTTT.

V gene TRBV11-2 combines with J gene TRBJ1-4, with a possible D match to TRBD1 (5 bases). CDR3 length: 15 amino acids. Germline V lookup: CDR1 SGHAT, CDR2 FQNNGV. V lost 2 bases and J lost 2, with 9 bases in between. CDR3 bases: TGTGCCAGCAGCTTAAGTGCAGGGACTAATGAAAAACTGTTTTTT. This gives the protein CASSLSAGTNEKLFF. Using reference TRBV11-2 and TRBJ1-4 for the parts outside the CDR3, the full variable domain is EAGVAQSPRYKIIEKRQSVAFWCNPISGHATLYWYQQILGQGPKLLIQFQNNGVVDDSQLPKDRFSAERLKGVDSTLKIQPAKLEDSAVYLCASSLSAGTNEKLFFGSGTQLSVL.

This clonotype was counted ten times or more. The chain joins TRBV28 to TRBJ2-7, with TRBD1 identical over 8 bases. Unmatched junction bases numbered 6, after V lost 6 bases and J lost 5 bases. Per germline, CDR1 MDHEN and CDR2 SYDVKM. The CDR3 length is 13 residues. The CDR3 nucleotides read TGTGCCAGCAGGTCACAGGGGGTCCACGAGCAGTACTTC. Protein sequence: CASRSQGVHEQYF.